The clone carrying this T cell receptor (beta chain) was detected ten times or more. Antigen specificity is unknown. These data originate in a study of T cells in Graves' hyperthyroidism and ophthalmopathy. With 0 bases removed from V and 4 bases from J, the gap between germline ends came to 12 bases. This CDR3 has 15 amino acids. CDR1 and CDR2 (germline): SGHTA, FQGNSA. What was amplified from RNA transcripts were TCR beta CDR3 regions. A first-round RT-PCR of the TCR CDR3 used the HTBI primer set. From the multiplex PCR reads, TCRdb called clonotypes with MiXCR, one entry per CDR3 protein. The sample carries about 98,000 distinct CDR3 sequences, 35% to 45% recorded once. Study results and caveats: Stable hyperthyroidism was separated from ophthalmopathy by a model based on 13 V-J features. Also found in blood were most expanded thyroid clonotypes above 0.001.

Exclusion of patients followed from uncontrolled infection, other autoimmune disease, pregnancy or lactation. This sequence joins TRBV7-2 and TRBJ1-1; no reliable D call. The receptor was isolated from a woman aged 25 to 45 with Graves' hyperthyroidism. The sample was peripheral blood or thyroid tissue (not recorded which). This CDR3 reads CASSLAFTGITEAFF. The CDR3 region has the DNA TGTGCCAGCAGCTTAGCATTCACTGGAATCACTGAAGCTTTCTTT.